The present TCR beta chain was sequenced within a study of T cell clones after liver transplantation. Study in general: Three of the eight recipients were HCV-positive; the rest had non-autoimmune, non-viral transplant indications. Samples came pre-transplant, pre-randomization before withdrawal, and post-randomization after withdrawal ended. Study observations and caveats: Migration into the graft, not deletion, may explain lost graft donor-reactive T cells.

Thawed unstimulated PBMCs were FACS-sorted by CD3, CD4 and CD8 into two populations. A remark on this clone: As yet, its antigen is unknown.

The assay was immunoSEQ multiplex PCR, and TCRdb's table has in-frame clones only and misses some. This sample yields roughly 60,000 clones, of which around three quarters are seen a single time; about 2.6% belongs to the top ten. The CDR3 extends over 12 amino acids. Germline V lookup: CDR1 SQVTM, CDR2 ANQGSEA. V was cut by 6 bases and J by 3 bases, with 11 bases left in between. V usage is TRBV29-1 and J usage is TRBJ1-2; tentatively, D is TRBD1 (6 bases). The specimen was CD4+ T cells from blood, collected at the approximately 15-month timepoint. The TCR sequence derives from a human patient who received a liver transplant. The graft donor may account for some of the T cells. CDR3 loop: CSVARGDYGYTF. The CDR3 bases are TGCAGCGTGGCCAGGGGTGACTATGGCTACACCTTC.